The present TCR beta chain was sequenced within a study of Ad26.COV2.S vaccination and SARS-CoV-2 variants. Noted treatment: over 15 received Ad26.COV2.S at low or high dose, single or two shots; 5 received placebo; per-sample allocation not given. All samples were drawn on day 63, counting from the first vaccine or placebo injection. The assay was immunoSEQ multiplex PCR, and TCRdb's table has in-frame clones only and misses some. The sample shows roughly 700,000 clones, around 89% of them seen only once. V lost 6 bases, J lost 1 base, and 3 bases lay in between. This CDR3 has 11 residues. The germline V gene has CDR1 LNHDA and CDR2 SQIVND (reference sequence). As for this clone: Other DNA sequences in this specimen translate into the identical CDR3.

This TCR derives from a person aged 18-60 years who received the Ad26.COV2.S COVID-19 vaccine or a placebo. The genes are TRBV19 and TRBJ1-1; unclear D gene. The sequencing here drew on peripheral blood, taken in a trial of Ad26.COV2.S vaccine versus placebo. CDR3 amino acids: CASRSNTEAFF. The CDR3 DNA reads TGTGCCAGTAGATCGAACACTGAAGCTTTCTTT.